This T cell receptor beta chain was recorded in a study of T cells of healthy individuals. This clonotype was counted at least ten times. TCRdb re-analysed the 5' RACE reads in MiXCR, keeping a single row per CDR3 protein. The sample lists about 41,000 distinct CDR3 sequences, about 5% occurring once. The V gene lost 1 base and the J gene lost 0 bases, with 8 bases spanning the gap. The CDR3 loop spans 15 amino acids. The V gene's germline CDR1 is KGHSH and CDR2 LQKENI. V usage is TRBV18 and J usage is TRBJ2-3; perhaps TRBD1 as D (5 bases). The clonotype was recovered from a human donor in good health. This CDR3 is CASSPRAGSTDTQYF. The DNA of the CDR3 is TGTGCCAGCTCACCACGGGCAGGGAGCACAGATACGCAGTATTTT.